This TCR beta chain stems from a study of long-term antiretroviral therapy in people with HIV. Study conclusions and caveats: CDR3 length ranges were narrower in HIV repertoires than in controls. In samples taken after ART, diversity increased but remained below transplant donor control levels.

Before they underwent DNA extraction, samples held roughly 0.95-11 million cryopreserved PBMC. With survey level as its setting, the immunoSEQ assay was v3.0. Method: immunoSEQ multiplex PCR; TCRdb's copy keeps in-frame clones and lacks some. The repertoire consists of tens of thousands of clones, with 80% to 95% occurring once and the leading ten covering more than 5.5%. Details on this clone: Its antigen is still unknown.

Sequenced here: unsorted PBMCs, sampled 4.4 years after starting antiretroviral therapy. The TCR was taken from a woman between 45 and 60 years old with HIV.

The chain's CDR3 is CASSYLDRRDYTF. The CDR3 region has the DNA TGTGCCAGCAGTTACCTGGACAGGCGGGACTACACCTTC. The chain links TRBV6-5 to TRBJ1-2; TRBD1 agrees at 7 bases. Germline-derived CDR1 and CDR2 are MNHEY and SVGAGI. The CDR3 has 13 residues. With V trimmed by 2 bases and J by 10 bases, 7 bases remained unmatched.